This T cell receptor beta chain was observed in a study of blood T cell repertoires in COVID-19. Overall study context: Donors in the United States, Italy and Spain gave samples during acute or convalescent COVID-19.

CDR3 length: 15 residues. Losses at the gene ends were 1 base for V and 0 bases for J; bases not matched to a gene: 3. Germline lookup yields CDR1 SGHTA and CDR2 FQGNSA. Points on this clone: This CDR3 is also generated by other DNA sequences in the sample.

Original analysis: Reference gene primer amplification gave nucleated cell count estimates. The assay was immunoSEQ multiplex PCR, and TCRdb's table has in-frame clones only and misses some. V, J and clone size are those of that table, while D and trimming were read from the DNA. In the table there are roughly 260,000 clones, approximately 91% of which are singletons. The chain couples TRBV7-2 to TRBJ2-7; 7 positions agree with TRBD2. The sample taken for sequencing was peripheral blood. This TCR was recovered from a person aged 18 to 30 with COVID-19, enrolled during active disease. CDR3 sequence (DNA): TGTGCCAGCAGCTTAGTCGGGGGGAGCTCCTACGAGCAGTACTTC. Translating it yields CASSLVGGSSYEQYF.